This T cell receptor beta chain was sequenced in a study of T cell responses to AZD1222 COVID-19 vaccine. Germline CDR1 reads SGHTA; CDR2 reads FQGNSA. The V end lost 3 bases, the J end lost 0 bases, and 18 bases lay between the germline ends. The CDR3 runs to 18 residues. Clones were sequenced by immunoSEQ multiplex PCR, and TCRdb holds only the in-frame ones, with some missing. This table has roughly 120,000 clones, approximately 90% appearing once. The sample in question was peripheral blood, obtained on day 0 of AZD1222 vaccination. The gene calls are TRBV7-2 and TRBJ2-1; D is possibly TRBD2 (6 bases). This TCR came from an adult in good health. The CDR3 region is CASSFAPRDSSSYNEQFF. CDR3 nucleotide sequence: TGTGCCAGCAGCTTTGCCCCTAGGGACTCTAGCTCCTACAATGAGCAGTTCTTC. The whole variable domain, remainder taken from reference TRBV7-2 and TRBJ2-1, is GAGVSQSPSNKVTEKGKDVELRCDPISGHTALYWYRQSLGQGLEFLIYFQGNSAPDKSGLPSDRFSAERTGGSVSTLTIQRTQQEDSAVYLCASSFAPRDSSSYNEQFFGPGTRLTVL.